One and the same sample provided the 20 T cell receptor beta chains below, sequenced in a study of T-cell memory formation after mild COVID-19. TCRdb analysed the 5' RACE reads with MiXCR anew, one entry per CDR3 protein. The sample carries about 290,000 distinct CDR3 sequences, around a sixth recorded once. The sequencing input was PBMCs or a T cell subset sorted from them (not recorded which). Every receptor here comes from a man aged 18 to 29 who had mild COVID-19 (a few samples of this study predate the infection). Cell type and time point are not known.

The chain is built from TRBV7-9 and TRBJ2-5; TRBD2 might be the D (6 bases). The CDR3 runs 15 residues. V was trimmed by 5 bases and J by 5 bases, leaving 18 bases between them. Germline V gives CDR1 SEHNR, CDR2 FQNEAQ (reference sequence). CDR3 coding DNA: TGTGCCAGCAGCGATTCCGGCGGGAAGGCGGAGACCCAGTACTTC. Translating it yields CASSDSGGKAETQYF.

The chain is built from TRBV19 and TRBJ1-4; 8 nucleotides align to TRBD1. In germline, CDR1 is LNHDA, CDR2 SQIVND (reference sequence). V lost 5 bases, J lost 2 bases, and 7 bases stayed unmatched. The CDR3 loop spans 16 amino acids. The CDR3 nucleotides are TGTGCCAGTAGTGGGACAGGAGCCGCGACTAATGAAAAACTGTTTTTT. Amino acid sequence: CASSGTGAATNEKLFF.

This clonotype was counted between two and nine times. CDR3 nucleotides: TGTGCCAGCGGGGGACGGACCAGGCTGCCGCCCCAGCATTTT. It is translated as CASGGRTRLPPQHF. V usage is TRBV6-1 and J usage is TRBJ1-5, with D maybe TRBD1 (5 bases). V was pared by 8 bases and J by 9 bases, with 20 bases between. Germline-derived CDR1 and CDR2 are MNHNS and SASEGT. The CDR3 runs 14 residues.

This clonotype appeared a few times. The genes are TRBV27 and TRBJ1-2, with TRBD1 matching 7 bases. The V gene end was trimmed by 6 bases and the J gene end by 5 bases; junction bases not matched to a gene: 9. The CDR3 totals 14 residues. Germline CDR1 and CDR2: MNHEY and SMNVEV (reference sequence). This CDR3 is CASSLGTDPYGYTF. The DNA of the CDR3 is TGTGCCAGCAGCCTGGGGACAGACCCTTATGGCTACACCTTC.

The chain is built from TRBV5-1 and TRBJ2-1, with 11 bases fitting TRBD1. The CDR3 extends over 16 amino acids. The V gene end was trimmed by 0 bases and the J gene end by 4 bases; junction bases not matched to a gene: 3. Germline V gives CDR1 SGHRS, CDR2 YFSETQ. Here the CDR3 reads CASSLAGTGGYNEQFF. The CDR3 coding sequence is TGCGCCAGCAGCTTGGCCGGGACAGGGGGATACAATGAGCAGTTCTTC. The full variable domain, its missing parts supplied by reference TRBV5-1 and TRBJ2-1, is KAGVTQTPRYLIKTRGQQVTLSCSPISGHRSVSWYQQTPGQGLQFLFEYFSETQRNKGNFPGRFSGRQFSNSRSEMNVSTLELGDSALYLCASSLAGTGGYNEQFFGPGTRLTVL.

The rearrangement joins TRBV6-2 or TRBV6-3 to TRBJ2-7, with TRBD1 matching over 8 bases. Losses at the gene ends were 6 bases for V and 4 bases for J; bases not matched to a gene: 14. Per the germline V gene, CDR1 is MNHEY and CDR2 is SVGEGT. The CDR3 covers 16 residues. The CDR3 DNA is TGTGCCAGCAGCCCCCCTACACACCGGGACAGGTACGAGCAGTACTTC. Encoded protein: CASSPPTHRDRYEQYF.

The CDR3: CAWSGGTVGYTF. The CDR3 nucleotides read TGTGCCTGGAGTGGAGGGACAGTAGGCTACACCTTC. The chain carries TRBV30 and TRBJ1-2; TRBD1 matches 7 bases. There are 12 residues in the CDR3. The V gene end was trimmed by 1 base and the J gene end by 8 bases; junction bases not matched to a gene: 4. CDR1 and CDR2 from the germline V gene are GTSNPN and SVGIG (reference sequence).

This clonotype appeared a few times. CDR3 amino acids: CASSRGGVAGNTIYF. The CDR3 DNA sequence: TGTGCCAGCAGCAGAGGAGGGGTGGCTGGAAACACCATATATTTT. The V and J genes are TRBV7-2 and TRBJ1-3; D may be TRBD1 (5 bases). Germline assignment: CDR1 SGHTA and CDR2 FQGNSA. Trimming left V 5 bases short and J 2 bases short, with 13 bases between. This CDR3 has 15 residues.

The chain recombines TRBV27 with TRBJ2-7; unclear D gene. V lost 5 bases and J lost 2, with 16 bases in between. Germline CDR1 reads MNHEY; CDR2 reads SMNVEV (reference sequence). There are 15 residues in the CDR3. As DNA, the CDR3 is TGTGCCAGCAGTCCGACCTACTCCCCCCCCTACGAGCAGTACTTC. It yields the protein CASSPTYSPPYEQYF.

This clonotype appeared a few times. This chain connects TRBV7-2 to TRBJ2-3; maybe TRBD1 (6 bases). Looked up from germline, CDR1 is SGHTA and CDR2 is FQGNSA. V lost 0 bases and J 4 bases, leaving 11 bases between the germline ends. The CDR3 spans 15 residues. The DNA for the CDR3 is TGTGCCAGCAGCTTAGCGTCGGGACACCCAGATACGCAGTATTTT. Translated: CASSLASGHPDTQYF.

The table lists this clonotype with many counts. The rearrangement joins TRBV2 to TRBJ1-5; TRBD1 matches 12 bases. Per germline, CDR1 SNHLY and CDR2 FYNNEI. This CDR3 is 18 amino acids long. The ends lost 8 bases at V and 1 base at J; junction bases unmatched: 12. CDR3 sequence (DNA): TGTGCCAGCGCGTTCGCGGGACAGGGGGCGCGGAGCAATCAGCCCCAGCATTTT. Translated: CASAFAGQGARSNQPQHF.

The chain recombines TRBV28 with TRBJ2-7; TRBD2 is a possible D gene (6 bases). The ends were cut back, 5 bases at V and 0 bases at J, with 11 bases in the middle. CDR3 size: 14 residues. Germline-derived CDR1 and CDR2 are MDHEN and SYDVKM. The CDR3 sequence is CASSPETSSYEQYV. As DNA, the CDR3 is TGTGCCAGCAGTCCGGAGACTAGCTCCTACGAGCAGTACGTC.

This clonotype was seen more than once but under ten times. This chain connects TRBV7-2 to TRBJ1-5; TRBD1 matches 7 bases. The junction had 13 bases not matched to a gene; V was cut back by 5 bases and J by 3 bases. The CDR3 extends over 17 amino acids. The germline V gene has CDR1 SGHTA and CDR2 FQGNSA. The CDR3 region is CASSGDQRDRYNQPQHF. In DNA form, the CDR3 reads TGTGCCAGCAGCGGGGACCAAAGGGACAGATACAATCAGCCCCAGCATTTT.

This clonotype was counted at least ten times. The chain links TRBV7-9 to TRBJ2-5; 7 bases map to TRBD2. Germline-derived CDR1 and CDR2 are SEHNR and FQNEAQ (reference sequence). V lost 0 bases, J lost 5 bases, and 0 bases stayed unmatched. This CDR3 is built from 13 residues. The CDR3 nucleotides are TGTGCCAGCAGCTTAGCCGGGGGGGAGACCCAGTACTTC. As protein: CASSLAGGETQYF.

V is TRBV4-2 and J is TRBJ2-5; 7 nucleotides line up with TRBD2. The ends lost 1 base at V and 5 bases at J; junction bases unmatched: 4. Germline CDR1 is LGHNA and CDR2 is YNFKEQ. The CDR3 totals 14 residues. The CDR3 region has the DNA TGTGCCAGCAGCCAAGTGGGGGGGGTCGAGACCCAGTACTTC. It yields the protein CASSQVGGVETQYF.

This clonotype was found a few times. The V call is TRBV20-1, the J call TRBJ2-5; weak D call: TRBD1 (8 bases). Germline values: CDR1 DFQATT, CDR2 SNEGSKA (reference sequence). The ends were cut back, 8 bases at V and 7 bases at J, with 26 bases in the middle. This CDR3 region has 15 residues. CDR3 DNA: TGCAGTACAACTACCATGGACAGGGAGGGTCGGACCCAGTACTTC. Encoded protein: CSTTTMDREGRTQYF.

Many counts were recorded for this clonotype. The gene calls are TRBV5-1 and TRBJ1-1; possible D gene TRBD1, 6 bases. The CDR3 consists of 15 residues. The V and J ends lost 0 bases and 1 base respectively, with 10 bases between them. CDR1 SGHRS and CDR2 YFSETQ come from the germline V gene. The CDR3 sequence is CASSLVPGANTEAFF. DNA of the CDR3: TGCGCCAGCAGCTTGGTCCCGGGGGCGAACACTGAAGCTTTCTTT.

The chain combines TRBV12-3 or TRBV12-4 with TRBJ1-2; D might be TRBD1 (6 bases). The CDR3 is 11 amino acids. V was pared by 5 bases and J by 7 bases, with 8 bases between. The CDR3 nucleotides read TGTGCCAGCAGTCACAGGGTTGGCTACACCTTC. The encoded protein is CASSHRVGYTF.

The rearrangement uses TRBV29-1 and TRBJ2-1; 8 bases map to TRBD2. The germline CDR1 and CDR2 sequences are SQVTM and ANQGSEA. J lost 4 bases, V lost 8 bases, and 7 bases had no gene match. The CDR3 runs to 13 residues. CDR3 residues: CSSGAGGYNEQFF. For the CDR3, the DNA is TGCAGCTCGGGCGCGGGGGGTTACAATGAGCAGTTCTTC.

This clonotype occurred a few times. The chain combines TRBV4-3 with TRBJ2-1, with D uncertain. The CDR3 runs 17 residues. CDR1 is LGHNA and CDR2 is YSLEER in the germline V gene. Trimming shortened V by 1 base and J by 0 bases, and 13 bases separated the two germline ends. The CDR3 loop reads CASSQGSAVLSYNEQFF. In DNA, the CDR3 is TGCGCCAGCAGCCAAGGGTCAGCAGTTCTCTCCTACAATGAGCAGTTCTTC.